The clone carrying this T cell receptor beta chain has just a few counts. The antigen remains unidentified. V was pared by 4 bases and J by 0 bases, with 9 bases between. The V gene's germline CDR1 is KGHSH and CDR2 LQKENI. This CDR3 has 14 residues. The data belong to a study of T-cell reconstitution after alpha-beta-depleted transplantation in children. Findings of the study overall: Diversity and T-cell counts at one year after transplant derived mostly from new T cells. Roughly two months post-transplant, alpha-beta T cells reportedly originated from several hundred graft clones that had expanded.

As it was prepared, the TCRbeta library received unique molecular identifiers. TCRdb re-derived calls from the PCR reads in MiXCR, one entry per CDR3 protein. Here the sample spans around 300,000 distinct CDR3 sequences, around 10% being singletons. This specimen was PBMCs, taken before TCRalphabeta/CD19-depleted stem cell transplant. This clonotype was obtained from a boy younger than two with acute myeloid leukemia, due to receive a stem cell transplant. The chain links TRBV18 to TRBJ1-1; D gene unclear. Here the CDR3 DNA reads TGTGCCAGCTCACAGACGGTAATGAACACTGAAGCTTTCTTT. Amino acid sequence: CASSQTVMNTEAFF.